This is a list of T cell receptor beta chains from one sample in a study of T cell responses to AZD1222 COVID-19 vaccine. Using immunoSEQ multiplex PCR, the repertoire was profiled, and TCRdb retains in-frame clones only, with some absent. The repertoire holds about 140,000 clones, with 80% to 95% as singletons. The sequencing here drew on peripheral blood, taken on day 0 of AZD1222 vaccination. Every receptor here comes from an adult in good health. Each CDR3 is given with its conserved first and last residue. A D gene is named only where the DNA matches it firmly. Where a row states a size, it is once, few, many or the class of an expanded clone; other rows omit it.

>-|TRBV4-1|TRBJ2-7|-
CASSQTGLSEQYF
TGCGCCAGCAGCCAAACAGGATTATCCGAGCAGTACTTC
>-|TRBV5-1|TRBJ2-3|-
CASSPLGAVGPDTQYF
TGCGCCAGCAGCCCCCTTGGGGCGGTGGGACCAGATACGCAGTATTTT
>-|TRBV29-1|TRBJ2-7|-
CSSPRRDSCYEQYF
TGCAGCTCTCCCCGCCGGGACTCTTGCTACGAGCAGTACTTC
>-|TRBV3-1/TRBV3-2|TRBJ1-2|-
CASSQELLDPYGYTF
TGTGCCAGCAGCCAAGAATTGCTTGACCCCTATGGCTACACCTTC
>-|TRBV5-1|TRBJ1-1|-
CASSSSLNTEAFF
TGCGCCAGCAGCTCATCCCTGAACACTGAAGCTTTCTTT
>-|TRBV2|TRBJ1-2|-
CASTGFWDYGYTF
TGTGCCAGCACCGGGTTCTGGGACTATGGCTACACCTTC
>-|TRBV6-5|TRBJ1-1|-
CASRGVSRTEAFF
TGTGCCTCACGGGGGGTGAGTAGGACTGAAGCTTTCTTT
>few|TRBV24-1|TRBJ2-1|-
CATSDLGHNNEQFF
TGTGCCACCAGTGATTTAGGACACAACAATGAGCAGTTCTTC
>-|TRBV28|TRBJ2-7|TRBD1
CASALRDRTYEQYF
TGTGCCAGCGCCCTCCGGGACAGGACCTACGAGCAGTACTTC
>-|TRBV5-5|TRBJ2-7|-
CASSLGGNYEQYF
TGTGCCAGCAGCTTGGGGGGGAACTACGAGCAGTACTTC
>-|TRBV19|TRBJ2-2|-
CASSPDTRPTGELFF
TGTGCCAGTAGTCCCGACACGCGGCCCACCGGGGAGCTGTTTTTT
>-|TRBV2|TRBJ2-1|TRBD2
CASKVASGIPNEQFF
TGTGCCAGCAAGGTTGCTAGCGGGATTCCCAATGAGCAGTTCTTC
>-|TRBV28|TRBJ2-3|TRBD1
CASSARTGGTDTQYF
TGTGCCAGCAGTGCCAGGACAGGGGGCACAGATACGCAGTATTTT
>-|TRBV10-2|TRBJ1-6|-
CASRQQGDNSPLHF
TGCGCCAGCAGGCAACAGGGAGATAATTCACCCCTCCACTTT
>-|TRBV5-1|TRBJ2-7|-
CASSYAGTAGEQYF
TGCGCCAGCAGCTACGCCGGGACAGCGGGAGAGCAGTACTTC
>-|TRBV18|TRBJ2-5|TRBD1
CASSPPKGQGQETQYF
TGTGCCAGCTCACCACCAAAGGGACAGGGCCAAGAGACCCAGTACTTC
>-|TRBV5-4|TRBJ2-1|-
CASSSKSGTINEQFF
TGTGCCAGCAGCTCGAAATCCGGGACGATCAATGAGCAGTTCTTC
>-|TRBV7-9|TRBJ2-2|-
CASSSTGELFF
TGTGCCAGCAGTTCAACCGGGGAGCTGTTTTTT
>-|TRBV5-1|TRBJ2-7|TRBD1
CASRTGTGSYEQYF
TGCGCCAGCAGAACCGGGACAGGCTCCTACGAGCAGTACTTC
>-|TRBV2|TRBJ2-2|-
CASSDGPGELFF
TGTGCCAGCAGTGACGGCCCTGGGGAGCTGTTTTTT
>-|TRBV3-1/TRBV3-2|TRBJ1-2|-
CASSPNVANFYGYTF
TGTGCCAGCAGCCCGAACGTTGCGAATTTCTATGGCTACACCTTC
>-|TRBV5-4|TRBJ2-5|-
CASSLVNQETQYF
TGTGCCAGCAGCTTGGTCAACCAAGAGACCCAGTACTTC
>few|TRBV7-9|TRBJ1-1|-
CASSPDSEAFF
TGTGCCAGCAGCCCCGACAGTGAAGCTTTCTTT
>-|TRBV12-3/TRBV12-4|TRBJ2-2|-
CASSQSGGELFF
TGTGCCAGCAGCCAAAGCGGCGGGGAGCTGTTTTTT
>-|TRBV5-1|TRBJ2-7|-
CASARGATYEQYF
TGCGCCAGCGCGAGGGGGGCAACCTACGAGCAGTACTTC
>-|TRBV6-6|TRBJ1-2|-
CASSRQGNGYTF
TGTGCCAGCAGTCGCCAGGGGAATGGCTACACCTTC
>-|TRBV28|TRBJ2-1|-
CANPKSNEQFF
TGTGCCAACCCAAAGTCCAATGAGCAGTTCTTC
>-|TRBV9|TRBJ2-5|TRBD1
CASSVGRGLWETQYF
TGTGCCAGCAGCGTTGGCAGGGGGCTCTGGGAGACCCAGTACTTC
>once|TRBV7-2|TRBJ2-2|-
CASRLTGGVNTGELFF
TGTGCCAGCAGACTTACCGGGGGTGTTAACACCGGGGAGCTGTTTTTT
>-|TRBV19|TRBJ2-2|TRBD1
CASRGQGGKWPGELFF
TGTGCCAGTCGGGGACAGGGTGGAAAGTGGCCCGGGGAGCTGTTTTTT
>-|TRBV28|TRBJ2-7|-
CASSLSPRDEQYF
TGTGCCAGCAGTTTATCCCCGAGGGACGAGCAGTACTTC
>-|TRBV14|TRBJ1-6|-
CASSQQGQNSPLHF
TGTGCCAGCAGCCAACAGGGACAAAATTCACCCCTCCACTTT
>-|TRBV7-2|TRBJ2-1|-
CASSSQSLISYNEQFF
TGTGCCAGCAGCTCCCAGTCCCTCATCTCCTACAATGAGCAGTTCTTC
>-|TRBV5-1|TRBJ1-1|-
CASSLGGVTEAFF
TGCGCCAGCAGCCTCGGGGGGGTAACTGAAGCTTTCTTT
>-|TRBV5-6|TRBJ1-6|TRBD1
CASSLGTGASSYNSPLHF
TGTGCCAGCAGCCTCGGGACAGGCGCCAGCTCCTATAATTCACCCCTCCACTTT
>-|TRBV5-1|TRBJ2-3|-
CASSLGGEVADTQYF
TGCGCCAGCAGCTTGGGTGGGGAGGTCGCAGATACGCAGTATTTT
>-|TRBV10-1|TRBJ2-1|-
CASSDTSVGNNEQFF
TGCGCCAGCAGTGATACTTCGGTCGGGAACAATGAGCAGTTCTTC
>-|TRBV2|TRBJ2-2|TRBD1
CASSPRTGNTGELFF
TGTGCCAGCAGTCCTAGGACAGGGAACACCGGGGAGCTGTTTTTT
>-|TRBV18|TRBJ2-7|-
CASSADSYEQYF
TGTGCCAGCTCAGCAGACAGTTACGAGCAGTACTTC
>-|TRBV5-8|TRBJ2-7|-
CASSRRVQDEQYF
TGTGCCAGCTCCAGGCGGGTACAGGACGAGCAGTACTTC
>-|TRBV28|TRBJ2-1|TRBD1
CASSSTGGGLNEQFF
TGTGCCAGCAGTTCAACAGGGGGCGGACTGAATGAGCAGTTCTTC
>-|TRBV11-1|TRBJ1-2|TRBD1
CASSPVGQGHYGYTF
TGTGCCAGCAGCCCAGTGGGACAGGGACACTATGGCTACACCTTC
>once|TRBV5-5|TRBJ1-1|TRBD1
CASSFPPTGVNTEAFF
TGTGCCAGCAGCTTCCCCCCCACAGGGGTGAACACTGAAGCTTTCTTT
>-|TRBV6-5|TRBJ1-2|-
CASSSPGTSGGYTF
TGTGCCAGCAGTTCCCCCGGGACGTCGGGGGGCTACACCTTC
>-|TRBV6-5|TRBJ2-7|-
CASSEATGLEQYF
TGTGCCAGCAGCGAGGCCACCGGGCTCGAGCAGTACTTC
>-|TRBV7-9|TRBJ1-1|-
CASSSTTEAFF
TGTGCCAGCAGCTCCACCACTGAAGCTTTCTTT
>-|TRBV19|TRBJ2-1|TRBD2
CASTQAGTSGRRINEQFF
TGTGCCAGCACCCAAGCCGGGACTAGCGGGAGGAGGATTAATGAGCAGTTCTTC
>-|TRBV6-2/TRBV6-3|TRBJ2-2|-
CASSGLAIGELFF
TGTGCCAGCAGCGGGCTAGCCATCGGGGAGCTGTTTTTT
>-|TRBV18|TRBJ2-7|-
CASSPSQLSYEQYF
TGTGCCAGCTCACCTTCGCAGCTATCCTACGAGCAGTACTTC
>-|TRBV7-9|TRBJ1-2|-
CASSSDRRQWSLANYGYTF
TGTGCCAGCAGCAGCGACAGGAGGCAATGGAGTCTGGCTAACTATGGCTACACCTTC
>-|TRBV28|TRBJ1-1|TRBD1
CASSLPDRVGTEAFF
TGTGCCAGCAGTTTACCCGACAGGGTGGGGACTGAAGCTTTCTTT
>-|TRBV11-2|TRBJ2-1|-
CASSLVGQGTPYNEQFF
TGTGCCAGCAGCTTAGTAGGTCAGGGGACGCCTTACAATGAGCAGTTCTTC
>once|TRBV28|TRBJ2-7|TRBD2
CASSSPQLAGGGEQYF
TGTGCCAGCAGTTCACCCCAACTAGCGGGAGGAGGCGAGCAGTACTTC
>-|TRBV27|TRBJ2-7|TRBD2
CASSSPGTSGRYEQYF
TGTGCCAGCAGTTCCCCCGGGACTAGCGGGAGATACGAGCAGTACTTC
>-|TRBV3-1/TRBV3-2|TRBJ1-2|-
CASSQAQVGYGYTF
TGTGCCAGCAGCCAGGCCCAGGTGGGCTATGGCTACACCTTC